This TCR beta chain was profiled in a study of blood T cells in healthy people across ages. J was trimmed by 3 bases and V by 2 bases; bases with no gene match: 6. Germline V gives CDR1 MNHEY, CDR2 SMNVEV (reference sequence). The CDR3 has 16 residues. Findings and caveats of the study: Shifts in expanded clonotypes may have been confounded by donor CMV status, which was unknown. Investigators viewed diversity estimates from one million T cells as underestimates, the study reported. Because sorting was not performed, PBMCs prevented conclusive naive versus antigen-experienced comparison.

The use of a sample-barcoded 5' primer and a J-beta primer mix characterized a second PCR of roughly 6 to 12 cycles. TCRdb re-called the 5' RACE reads through MiXCR, storing one row per CDR3 protein. The sample carries fewer than 800,000 distinct CDR3 sequences, more than 20% recorded once. In terms of origin and age, donors were healthy Caucasian individuals from Russia aged roughly 6 to 95. On this clonotype: The target antigen is unknown.

The chain joins TRBV27 to TRBJ2-1; the match to TRBD2 covers 8 bases. The TCR originated in a man aged 65 to 79 in good health. The sequenced material came from blood. CDR3 loop: CASSLVTSGYYNEQFF. In nucleotides, the CDR3 is TGTGCCAGCAGTTTAGTAACTAGCGGATACTACAATGAGCAGTTCTTC.